The source of this TCR beta chain is a study of cytomegalovirus exposure and HLA in healthy donors. PCR employed 60 Vbeta and 13 Jbeta primers. The table came from immunoSEQ multiplex PCR; TCRdb's copy has only in-frame clones and leaves some out. The table has 90,000 to 150,000 clones, 70% to 85% seen once. This CDR3 comprises 16 residues. Germline lookup yields CDR1 SGHRS and CDR2 YFSETQ. Deletions cut 0 bases from V and 0 bases from J, with 9 bases between. The chain joins TRBV5-1 to TRBJ1-4; D uncertain. The sequencing sample was made of PBMCs. The source is a woman aged 45-65 years in good health and CMV-seropositive. The CDR3 region has the DNA TGCGCCAGCAGCTTGGGGGTCGGGGCAACTAATGAAAAACTGTTTTTT. Its translation: CASSLGVGATNEKLFF.